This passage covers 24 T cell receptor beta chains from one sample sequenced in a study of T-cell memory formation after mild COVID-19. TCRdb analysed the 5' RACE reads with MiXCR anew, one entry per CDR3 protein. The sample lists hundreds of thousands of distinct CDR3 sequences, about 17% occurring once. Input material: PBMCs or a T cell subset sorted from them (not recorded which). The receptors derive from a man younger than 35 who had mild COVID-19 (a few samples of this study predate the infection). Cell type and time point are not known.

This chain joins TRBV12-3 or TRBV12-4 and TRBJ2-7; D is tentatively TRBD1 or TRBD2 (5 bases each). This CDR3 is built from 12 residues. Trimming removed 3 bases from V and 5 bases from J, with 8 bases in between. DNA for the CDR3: TGTGCCAGCAGTTTGGGGGTCGACGAGCAGTACTTC. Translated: CASSLGVDEQYF.

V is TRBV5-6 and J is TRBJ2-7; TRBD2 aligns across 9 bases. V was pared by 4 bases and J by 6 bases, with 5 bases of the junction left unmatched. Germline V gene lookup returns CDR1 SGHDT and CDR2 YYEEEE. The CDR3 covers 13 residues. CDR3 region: CASSPAGGLEQYV. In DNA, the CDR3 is TGTGCCAGCAGCCCGGCGGGGGGGCTCGAGCAGTACGTC.

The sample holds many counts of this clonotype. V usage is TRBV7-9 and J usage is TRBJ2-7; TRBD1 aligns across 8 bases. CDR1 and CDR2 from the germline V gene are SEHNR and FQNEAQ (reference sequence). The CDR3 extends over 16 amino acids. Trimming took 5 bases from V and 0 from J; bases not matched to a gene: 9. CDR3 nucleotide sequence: TGTGCCAGCAGCCCCCCGGGACAGGAGGTCTCCTACGAGCAGTACTTC. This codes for CASSPPGQEVSYEQYF.

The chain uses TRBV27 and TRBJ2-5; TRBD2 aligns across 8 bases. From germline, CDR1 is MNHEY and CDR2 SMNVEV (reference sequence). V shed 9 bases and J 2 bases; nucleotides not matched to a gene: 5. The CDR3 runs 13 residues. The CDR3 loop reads CASKTSGQETQYF. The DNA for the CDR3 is TGTGCCAGTAAAACTAGCGGACAAGAGACCCAGTACTTC.

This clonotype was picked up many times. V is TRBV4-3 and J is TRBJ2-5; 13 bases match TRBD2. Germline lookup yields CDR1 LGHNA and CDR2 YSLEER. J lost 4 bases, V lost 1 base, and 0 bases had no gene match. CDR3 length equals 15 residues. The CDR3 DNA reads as TGCGCCAGCAGCCAAGGGACTAGCGGGGGAGAGACCCAGTACTTC. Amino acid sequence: CASSQGTSGGETQYF.

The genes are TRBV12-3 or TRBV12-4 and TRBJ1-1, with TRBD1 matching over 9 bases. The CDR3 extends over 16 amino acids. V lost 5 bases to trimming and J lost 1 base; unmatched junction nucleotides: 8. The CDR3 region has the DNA TGTGCCAGCAGTCTGCAGCCGGGACAGGGGAACACTGAAGCTTTCTTT. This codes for CASSLQPGQGNTEAFF.

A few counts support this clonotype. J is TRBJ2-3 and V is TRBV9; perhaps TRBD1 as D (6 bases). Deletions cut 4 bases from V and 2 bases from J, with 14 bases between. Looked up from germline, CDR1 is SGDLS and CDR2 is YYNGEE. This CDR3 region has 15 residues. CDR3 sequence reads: CASSPRQDITDTQYF. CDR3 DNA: TGTGCCAGCAGCCCTCGACAGGATATCACAGATACGCAGTATTTT.

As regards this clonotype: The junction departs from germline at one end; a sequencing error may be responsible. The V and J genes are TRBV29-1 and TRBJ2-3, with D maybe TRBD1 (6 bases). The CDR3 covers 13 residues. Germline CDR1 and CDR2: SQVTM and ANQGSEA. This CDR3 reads CSDEKQGADTQYF. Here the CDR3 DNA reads TGCAGCGATGAAAAACAGGGCGCAGATACGCAGTATTTT.

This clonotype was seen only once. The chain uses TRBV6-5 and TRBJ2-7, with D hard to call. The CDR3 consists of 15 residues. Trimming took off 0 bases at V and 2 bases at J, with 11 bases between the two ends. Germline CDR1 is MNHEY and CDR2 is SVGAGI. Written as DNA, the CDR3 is TGTGCCAGCAGTTACTCGCCCCTACCTACCTACGAGCAGTACTTC. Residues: CASSYSPLPTYEQYF.

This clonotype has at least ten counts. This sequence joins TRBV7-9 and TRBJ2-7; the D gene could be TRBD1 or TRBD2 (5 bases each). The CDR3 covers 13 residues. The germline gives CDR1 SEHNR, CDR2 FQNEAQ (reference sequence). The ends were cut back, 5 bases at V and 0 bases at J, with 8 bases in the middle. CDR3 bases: TGTGCCAGCAGCCCCGGGACCTCCTACGAGCAGTACTTC. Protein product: CASSPGTSYEQYF.

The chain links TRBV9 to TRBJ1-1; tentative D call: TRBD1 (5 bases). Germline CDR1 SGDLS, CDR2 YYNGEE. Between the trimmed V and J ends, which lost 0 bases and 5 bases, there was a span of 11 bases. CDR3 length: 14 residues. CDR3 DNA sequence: TGTGCCAGCAGCGTAGCGTGGGGGGGAACTGAAGCTTTCTTT. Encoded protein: CASSVAWGGTEAFF.

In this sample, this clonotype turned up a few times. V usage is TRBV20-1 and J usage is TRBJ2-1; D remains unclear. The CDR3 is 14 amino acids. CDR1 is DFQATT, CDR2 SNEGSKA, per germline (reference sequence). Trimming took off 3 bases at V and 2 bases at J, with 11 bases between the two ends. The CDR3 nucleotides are TGCAGTGCTAGTAACGGCTGGACCTACAATGAGCAGTTCTTC. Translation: CSASNGWTYNEQFF.

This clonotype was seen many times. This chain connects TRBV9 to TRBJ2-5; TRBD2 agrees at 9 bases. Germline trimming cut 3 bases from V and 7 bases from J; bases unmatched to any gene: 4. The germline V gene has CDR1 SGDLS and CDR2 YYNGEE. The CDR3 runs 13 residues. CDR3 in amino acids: CASSEGLAVTQYF. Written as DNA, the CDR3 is TGTGCCAGCAGCGAGGGACTAGCCGTGACCCAGTACTTC.

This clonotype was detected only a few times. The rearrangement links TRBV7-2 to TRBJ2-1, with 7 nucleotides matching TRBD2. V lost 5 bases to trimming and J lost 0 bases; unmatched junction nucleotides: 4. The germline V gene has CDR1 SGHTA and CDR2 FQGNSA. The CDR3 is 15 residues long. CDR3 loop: CASSRRGDSYNEQFF. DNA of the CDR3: TGTGCCAGCAGCCGCCGGGGGGACTCCTACAATGAGCAGTTCTTC.

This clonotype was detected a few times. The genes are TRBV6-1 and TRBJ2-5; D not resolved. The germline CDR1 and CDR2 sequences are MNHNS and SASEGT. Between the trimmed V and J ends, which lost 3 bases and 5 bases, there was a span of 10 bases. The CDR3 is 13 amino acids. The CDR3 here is CASSDPMTETQYF. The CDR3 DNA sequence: TGTGCCAGCAGTGATCCTATGACCGAGACCCAGTACTTC.

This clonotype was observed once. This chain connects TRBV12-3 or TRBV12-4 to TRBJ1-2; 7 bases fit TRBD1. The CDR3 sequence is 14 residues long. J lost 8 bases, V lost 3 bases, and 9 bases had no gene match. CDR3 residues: CASSLGDSVRGYTF. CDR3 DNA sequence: TGTGCCAGCAGTTTGGGGGACAGCGTAAGGGGCTACACCTTC.

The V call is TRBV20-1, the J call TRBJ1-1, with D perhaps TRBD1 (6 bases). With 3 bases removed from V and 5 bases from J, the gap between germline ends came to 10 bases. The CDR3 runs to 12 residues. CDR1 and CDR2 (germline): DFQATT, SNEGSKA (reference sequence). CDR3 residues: CSASTGYTEAFF. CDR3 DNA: TGCAGTGCTAGCACAGGGTATACTGAAGCTTTCTTT.

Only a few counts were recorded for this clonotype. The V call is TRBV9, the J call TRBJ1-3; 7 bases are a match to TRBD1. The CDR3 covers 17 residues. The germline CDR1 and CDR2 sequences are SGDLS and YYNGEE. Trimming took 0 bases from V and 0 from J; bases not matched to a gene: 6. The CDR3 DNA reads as TGTGCCAGCAGCGTAGCTTTGGGGACAGCCTCTGGAAACACCATATATTTT. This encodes CASSVALGTASGNTIYF.

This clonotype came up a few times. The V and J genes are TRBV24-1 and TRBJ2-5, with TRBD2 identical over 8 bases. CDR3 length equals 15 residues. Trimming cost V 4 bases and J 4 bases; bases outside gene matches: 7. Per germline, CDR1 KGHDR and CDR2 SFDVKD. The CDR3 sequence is CATSDPGLARETQYF. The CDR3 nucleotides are TGTGCCACCAGTGACCCTGGACTAGCCAGAGAGACCCAGTACTTC.

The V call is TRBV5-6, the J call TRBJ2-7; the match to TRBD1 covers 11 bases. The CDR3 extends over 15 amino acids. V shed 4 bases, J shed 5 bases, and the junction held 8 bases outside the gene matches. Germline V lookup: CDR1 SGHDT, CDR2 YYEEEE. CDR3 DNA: TGTGCCAGCAGCATACCCGGGACAGGGGGGAACGAGCAGTACTTC. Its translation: CASSIPGTGGNEQYF. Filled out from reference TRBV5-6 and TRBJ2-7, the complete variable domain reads DAGVTQSPTHLIKTRGQQVTLRCSPKSGHDTVSWYQQALGQGPQFIFQYYEEEERQRGNFPDRFSGHQFPNYSSELNVNALLLGDSALYLCASSIPGTGGNEQYFGPGTRLTVT.

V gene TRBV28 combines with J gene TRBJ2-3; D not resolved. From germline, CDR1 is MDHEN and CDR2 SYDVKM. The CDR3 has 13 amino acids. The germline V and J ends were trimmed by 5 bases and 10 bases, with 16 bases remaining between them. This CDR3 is CASSLTPRLAQYF. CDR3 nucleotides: TGTGCCAGCAGTCTGACCCCCCGCTTGGCGCAGTATTTT.

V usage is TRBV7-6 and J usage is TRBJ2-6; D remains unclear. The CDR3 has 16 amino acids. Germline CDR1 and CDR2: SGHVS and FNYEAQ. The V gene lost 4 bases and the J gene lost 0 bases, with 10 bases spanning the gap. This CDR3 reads CASSSRPFSGANVLTF. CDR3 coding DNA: TGTGCCAGCAGCTCCAGACCGTTCTCTGGGGCCAACGTCCTGACTTTC.

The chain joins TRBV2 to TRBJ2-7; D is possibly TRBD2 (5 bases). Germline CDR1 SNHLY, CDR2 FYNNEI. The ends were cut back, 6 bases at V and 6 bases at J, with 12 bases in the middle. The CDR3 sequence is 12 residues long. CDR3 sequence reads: CASSTDLSEQYV. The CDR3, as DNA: TGTGCCAGCAGCACGGACTTGAGCGAGCAGTACGTC.

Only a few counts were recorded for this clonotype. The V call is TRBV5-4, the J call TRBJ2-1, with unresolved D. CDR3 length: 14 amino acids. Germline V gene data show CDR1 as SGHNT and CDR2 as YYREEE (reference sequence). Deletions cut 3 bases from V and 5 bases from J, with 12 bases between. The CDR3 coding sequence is TGTGCCAGCAGCTCCTCGGATTCAAACAATGAGCAGTTCTTC. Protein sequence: CASSSSDSNNEQFF. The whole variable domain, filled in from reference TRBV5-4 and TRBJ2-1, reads ETGVTQSPTHLIKTRGQQVTLRCSSQSGHNTVSWYQQALGQGPQFIFQYYREEENGRGNFPPRFSGLQFPNYSSELNVNALELDDSALYLCASSSSDSNNEQFFGPGTRLTVL.